This passage covers 30 T cell receptor beta chains from one sample sequenced in a study of CD8+CD57+ T cells in acquired aplastic anemia. Patients who underwent sequencing had shown CD8+CD57+ cell expansion by flow cytometry. Genomic DNA constituted the template upon which TCR beta VDJ and CDR3 profiling was performed. Each CDR3 protein gets one entry after TCRdb re-called the reads with MiXCR. The data show 95,000 to 150,000 distinct CDR3 sequences, with about 43% seen just once and under 3% held by the top ten. The sequenced material came from sorted CD4+, CD8+, or CD8+CD57+ T cells (not recorded which) from PBMCs. The receptors originated from a human donor with aplastic anemia.

The chain recombines TRBV4-3 with TRBJ2-1, with D possibly TRBD2 on 6 matching bases. This CDR3 is 14 amino acids long. The germline gives CDR1 LGHNA, CDR2 YSLEER. The V end lost 8 bases, the J end lost 4 bases, and 15 bases lay between the germline ends. CDR3 residues: CASGPGLEYNEQFF. CDR3 nucleotide sequence: TGCGCCAGCGGCCCGGGACTTGAGTACAATGAGCAGTTCTTC.

This clonotype showed up many times. The chain is built from TRBV19 and TRBJ2-5; 7 bases are shared with TRBD2. The germline CDR1 and CDR2 sequences are LNHDA and SQIVND (reference sequence). V gave up 3 bases and J gave up 3 bases; unmatched junction bases: 7. The CDR3 has 15 residues. The CDR3 bases are TGTGCCAGTAGTATGTCCGGGGGGAGGGAAGAGACCCAGTACTTC. Residues: CASSMSGGREETQYF.

The chain uses TRBV2 and TRBJ1-4; 7 bases are a match to TRBD1. This CDR3 has 14 amino acids. Trimming cost V 10 bases and J 10 bases; bases outside gene matches: 15. Germline CDR1 and CDR2: SNHLY and FYNNEI. The CDR3 DNA reads as TGTGCCAACATTCAAGACAGGGTAATCGGAAAACTGTTTTTT. Translated, it gives CANIQDRVIGKLFF. Looking up the rest from reference TRBV2 and TRBJ1-4 gives the full variable domain: EPEVTQTPSHQVTQMGQEVILRCVPISNHLYFYWYRQILGQKVEFLVSFYNNEISEKSEIFDDQFSVERPDGSNFTLKIRSTKLEDSAMYFCANIQDRVIGKLFFGSGTQLSVL.

The rearrangement uses TRBV29-1 and TRBJ2-2; TRBD1 aligns across 11 bases. The trim removed 6 bases at V and 6 bases at J, leaving 0 bases unmatched. Germline V CDR1 and CDR2: SQVTM, ANQGSEA. The CDR3 spans 12 residues. CDR3 DNA: TGCAGCGTGGGACAGGGGGCCGGGGAGCTGTTTTTT. It encodes CSVGQGAGELFF.

In this sample, this clonotype turned up a few times. The chain couples TRBV20-1 to TRBJ2-2; perhaps D is TRBD1 or TRBD2 (5 bases each). The CDR3 runs to 15 residues. V lost 1 base to trimming and J lost 0 bases, with 9 bases between them. CDR1 and CDR2 from the germline V gene are DFQATT and SNEGSKA (reference sequence). In DNA form, the CDR3 reads TGCAGTGCTAGAGCCGGGACGGCGAACACCGGGGAGCTGTTTTTT. It yields the protein CSARAGTANTGELFF.

This clonotype was counted many times. The rearrangement joins TRBV20-1 to TRBJ2-7; TRBD2 might be the D (5 bases). The CDR3 has 14 amino acids. Germline CDR1 reads DFQATT; CDR2 reads SNEGSKA (reference sequence). The V gene lost 3 bases and the J gene lost 2 bases, with 14 bases spanning the gap. For the CDR3, the DNA is TGCAGTGCTAGTATCGGAGGATCGACCTACGAGCAGTACTTC. This codes for CSASIGGSTYEQYF.

Concerning this clonotype: A much larger clone lies one base from this, so it may be a read error. The chain couples TRBV6-1 to TRBJ2-7, with TRBD1 matching over 9 bases. The CDR3 spans 17 residues. Germline CDR1 MNHNS, CDR2 SASEGT. In nucleotides, the CDR3 is TGTGCCCGCAGTGAAGCACGATTCCTGGACAGGGGCCACGAGCAGTACTTC. It encodes CARSEARFLDRGHEQYF.

The rearrangement joins TRBV15 to TRBJ2-7; the match to TRBD1 covers 8 bases. The ends lost 3 bases at V and 0 bases at J; junction bases unmatched: 4. CDR3 length: 15 amino acids. CDR1 and CDR2 (germline): LNHNV, YYDKDF (reference sequence). The CDR3 spells CATSSAGQGSYEQYF. The DNA of the CDR3 is TGTGCCACCAGCAGCGCCGGACAGGGCTCCTACGAGCAGTACTTC.

In its sample, this clonotype was seen many times. The rearrangement links TRBV12-3 or TRBV12-4 to TRBJ2-1; D call uncertain. CDR3 size: 11 residues. V lost 8 bases and J 3 bases, leaving 5 bases between the germline ends. The CDR3 is CASGVYNEQFF. CDR3 bases: TGTGCCAGCGGAGTCTACAATGAGCAGTTCTTC.

As to this clonotype: The CDR3 does not close with the conserved phenylalanine or tryptophan, likely indicating a read error. Because the CDR3's place on the DNA is in doubt, the DNA is left out and the CDR3 is given as listed by TCRdb. The V and J genes are TRBV29-1 and TRBJ2-1; the table calls TRBD1, which could not be checked here. Counting both end residues, the CDR3 totals 15 amino acids. Germline V CDR1 and CDR2: SQVTM, ANQGSEA. CDR3: CSVGPTGRWYNEQFS.

This clonotype was observed at least ten times. The chain joins TRBV2 to TRBJ1-4; D is ambiguous. The CDR3 is made up of 13 amino acids. V was pared by 3 bases and J by 8 bases, with 10 bases between. The germline V gene encodes CDR1 SNHLY and CDR2 FYNNEI. CDR3 coding DNA: TGTGCCAGCAGTGATTCGGGAGGGGAAAAACTGTTTTTT. Protein product: CASSDSGGEKLFF.

This clonotype was seen at least ten times. The rearrangement joins TRBV19 to TRBJ2-2, with a possible D match to TRBD2 (5 bases). Per germline, CDR1 LNHDA and CDR2 SQIVND (reference sequence). CDR3 length: 10 residues. The CDR3 DNA follows: TGTGCGTCGGGGACCGGGGAGCTGTTTTTT. Its translation is CASGTGELFF.

V usage is TRBV24-1 and J usage is TRBJ2-1, with 7 bases identical to TRBD1. Matching the DNA end better, TRBJ2-7 makes the J call doubtful. In germline, CDR1 is KGHDR, CDR2 SFDVKD. The CDR3 consists of 16 residues. CDR3 protein: CATSKDRPLNYNEQYV. The CDR3 DNA follows: TGTGCCACCAGTAAGGACAGGCCACTTAACTACAATGAGCAGTACGTC.

This clonotype was counted a single time. This CDR3 is CASSLGSGGSYNEQFF. DNA of the CDR3: TGCGCCAGCAGCTTGGGTAGCGGGGGGTCCTACAATGAGCAGTTCTTC. This rearrangement joins TRBV5-1 to TRBJ2-1, with TRBD2 matching 10 bases. The CDR3 is made up of 16 amino acids. After removal of 0 bases from V and 1 base from J, the junction contained 1 base not matched to a gene. Germline CDR1 SGHRS, CDR2 YFSETQ.

Comments on this clonotype: A much larger clone sits a single nucleotide away, making a read error possible. This chain connects TRBV20-1 to TRBJ1-3; 7 bases fit TRBD1. The germline gives CDR1 DFQATT, CDR2 SNEGSKA (reference sequence). The CDR3 is 15 residues long. DNA for the CDR3: TGCAATGCTCCCCCCCGGGACAGCGGTGGAAACACCATATATTTT. It encodes CNAPPRDSGGNTIYF.

This clonotype was observed at least ten times. The chain joins TRBV5-1 to TRBJ1-2, with D possibly TRBD1 on 5 matching bases. V was cut by 4 bases and J by 2 bases, with 9 bases left in between. The germline gives CDR1 SGHRS, CDR2 YFSETQ. The CDR3 covers 13 residues. This CDR3 reads CASSPTANYGYTF. The CDR3 nucleotides are TGCGCCAGCAGCCCGACAGCGAACTATGGCTACACCTTC.

This clonotype was observed a handful of times. The V call is TRBV5-4, the J call TRBJ1-2; D is undetermined. Germline CDR1 is SGHNT and CDR2 is YYREEE (reference sequence). Trimming stripped 0 bases from V and 7 bases from J, with 16 bases between. The CDR3 length is 15 residues. CDR3 sequence: CASSLAGLELGGYTF. The CDR3 nucleotides read TGTGCCAGCAGCTTGGCCGGCCTCGAATTGGGTGGCTACACCTTC.

The CDR3 bases are TGTGCCAGCAGCCCGCTTTGGGGGGGGGACCAAGAGACCCAGTACTTC. Translated, it gives CASSPLWGGDQETQYF. The V gene is TRBV7-2, the J gene TRBJ2-5, with 7 bases identical to TRBD2. V lost 5 bases, J lost 0 bases, and 9 bases stayed unmatched. Germline V lookup: CDR1 SGHTA, CDR2 FQGNSA. The CDR3 contains 16 residues.

This clonotype was seen repeatedly, ten times or more. The rearrangement uses TRBV28 and TRBJ1-2, with D possibly matching TRBD1 (6 bases). V lost 9 bases and J lost 4, with 18 bases in between. Germline CDR1 is MDHEN and CDR2 is SYDVKM. This CDR3 region has 14 residues. In nucleotides, the CDR3 is TGTGCCAGTTTGAGGGGGGCTCACGGCTATGGCTACACCTTC. As protein: CASLRGAHGYGYTF.

A word on this clonotype: A read error may account for a junction end that differs from germline. The chain joins TRBV10-3 to TRBJ2-7; 8 bases match TRBD2. Germline CDR1 and CDR2: ENHRY and SYGVKD. The CDR3 contains 12 residues. CDR3 coding DNA: TGTGCCATCAAAGCGGGGGAGTACGGGCAGTACTTC. Amino acid sequence: CAIKAGEYGQYF.

Regarding this clonotype: A much bigger clone sits one base away, suggesting this may be a read error. The rearrangement links TRBV20-1 to TRBJ1-6, with TRBD1 identical over 7 bases. Trimming cost V 7 bases and J 10 bases; bases outside gene matches: 22. The length of the CDR3 is 17 residues. Germline CDR1 is DFQATT and CDR2 is SNEGSKA (reference sequence). CDR3 residues: CSVSQGGAGGKYSPLHF. The DNA for the CDR3 is TGCAGTGTTAGTCAAGGGGGCGCTGGGGGTAAATACTCACCCCTCCACTTT.

This clonotype was seen many times. The chain couples TRBV3-1 to TRBJ1-4; D may be TRBD1 (5 bases). CDR3 length equals 15 residues. Trimming left V 2 bases short and J 4 bases short, with 11 bases between. CDR1 and CDR2 from the germline V gene are LGHDT and YNNKEL (reference sequence). This CDR3 is CASSQNQGGNEKLFF. The CDR3 DNA reads TGTGCCAGCAGCCAAAATCAGGGCGGTAATGAAAAACTGTTTTTT. The whole variable domain, filled in from reference TRBV3-1 and TRBJ1-4, reads DTAVSQTPKYLVTQMGNDKSIKCEQNLGHDTMYWYKQDSKKFLKIMFSYNNKELIINETVPNRFSPKSPDKAHLNLHINSLELGDSAVYFCASSQNQGGNEKLFFGSGTQLSVL.

The V and J genes are TRBV10-3 and TRBJ1-2; 7 positions agree with TRBD1. V gave up 10 bases and J gave up 2 bases; unmatched junction bases: 16. CDR3 length equals 16 residues. Germline V gene data show CDR1 as ENHRY and CDR2 as SYGVKD. CDR3 nucleotide sequence: TGTGCCACCTTTGCGGGACAGAATGAGATGAACTATGGCTACACCTTC. This encodes CATFAGQNEMNYGYTF.

The chain combines TRBV29-1 with TRBJ1-1; D possibly corresponds to TRBD1 (5 bases). This CDR3 has 10 residues. CDR1 SQVTM and CDR2 ANQGSEA come from the germline V gene. CDR3 loop: CIRGGTEAFF. The CDR3 nucleotides read TGCATCCGGGGGGGCACTGAAGCTTTCTTT. Complete variable domain (other parts from reference TRBV29-1 and TRBJ1-1): SAVISQKPSRDICQRGTSLTIQCQVDSQVTMMFWYRQQPGQSLTLIATANQGSEATYESGFVIDKFPISRPNLTFSTLTVSNMSPEDSSIYLCIRGGTEAFFGQGTRLTVV.

This clonotype was seen repeatedly, ten times or more. The chain has TRBV6-1 and TRBJ2-7, with 8 nucleotides matching TRBD2. V was pared by 4 bases and J by 7 bases, with 12 bases of the junction left unmatched. CDR3 length equals 15 residues. Germline CDR1 MNHNS, CDR2 SASEGT. In nucleotides, the CDR3 is TGTGCCAGCAGTGCGTCGTTCAGCGGGGGATTAGAGCAGTACTTC. This encodes CASSASFSGGLEQYF.

This clonotype came up a few times. A much larger clone differs by one base, so this may be a read error. The gene calls are TRBV20-1 and TRBJ1-2; D ambiguous. V was trimmed by 5 bases and J by 4 bases, leaving 14 bases between them. Per germline, CDR1 DFQATT and CDR2 SNEGSKA (reference sequence). This CDR3 region has 13 residues. DNA of the CDR3: TGCAGTGCTCGGGCAGGTTTGGGCTATGGCTACACCTTC. Encoded protein: CSARAGLGYGYTF.

For this clonotype: A read error may explain this, as a much larger clone is one base away. The rearrangement joins TRBV11-2 to TRBJ1-3; TRBD1 agrees at 8 bases. The V gene's germline CDR1 is SGHAT and CDR2 FQNNGV. The CDR3 length is 15 residues. The CDR3 sequence is CASSLTGGGGSTIYF. The DNA for the CDR3 is TGTGCCAGCAGCTTAACAGGGGGAGGAGGAAGCACCATATATTTT.

This clonotype came up many times. V is TRBV29-1 and J is TRBJ1-3, with D maybe TRBD1 (6 bases). Between the trimmed V and J ends, which lost 5 bases and 2 bases, there was a span of 16 bases. The CDR3 is made up of 15 amino acids. Germline-derived CDR1 and CDR2 are SQVTM and ANQGSEA. The CDR3 is CSVREQGSPGNTIYF. CDR3 in DNA: TGCAGCGTTAGAGAACAGGGTTCGCCTGGAAACACCATATATTTT.

This clonotype was observed many times. The rearrangement uses TRBV6-1 and TRBJ2-5, with 7 positions matching TRBD1. Germline CDR1 and CDR2: MNHNS and SASEGT. The length of the CDR3 is 14 residues. V was clipped by 5 bases and J by 10 bases; unmatched bases: 13. CDR3 region: CASSRDSYFPSQYF. Written as DNA, the CDR3 is TGTGCCAGCAGTCGGGACAGCTACTTCCCCAGCCAGTACTTC.

The V gene is TRBV2, the J gene TRBJ1-3; D is unresolved. Germline values: CDR1 SNHLY, CDR2 FYNNEI. This CDR3 has 14 residues. V lost 7 bases and J lost 6, with 16 bases in between. CDR3 region: CASKLQTWENTIYF. The CDR3 DNA reads as TGTGCCAGCAAACTGCAGACCTGGGAAAACACCATATATTTT.